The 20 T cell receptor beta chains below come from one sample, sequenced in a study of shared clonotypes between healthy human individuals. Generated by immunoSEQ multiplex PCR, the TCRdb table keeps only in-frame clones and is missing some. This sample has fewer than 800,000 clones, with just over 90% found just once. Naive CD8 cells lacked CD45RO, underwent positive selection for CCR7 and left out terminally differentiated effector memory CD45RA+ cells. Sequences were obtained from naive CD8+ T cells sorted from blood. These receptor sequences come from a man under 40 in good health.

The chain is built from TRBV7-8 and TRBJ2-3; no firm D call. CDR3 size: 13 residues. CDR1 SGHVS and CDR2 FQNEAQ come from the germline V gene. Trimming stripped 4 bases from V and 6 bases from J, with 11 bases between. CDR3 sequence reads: CASSSGVKDTQYF. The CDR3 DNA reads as TGTGCCAGCAGCTCAGGAGTTAAGGATACGCAGTATTTT.

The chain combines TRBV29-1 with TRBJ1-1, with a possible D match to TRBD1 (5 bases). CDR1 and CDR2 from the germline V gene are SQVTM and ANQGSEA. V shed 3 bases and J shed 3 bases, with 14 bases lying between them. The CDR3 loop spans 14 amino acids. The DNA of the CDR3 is TGCAGCGTTGATTCGCGGGGCAGAGACACTGAAGCTTTCTTT. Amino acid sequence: CSVDSRGRDTEAFF.

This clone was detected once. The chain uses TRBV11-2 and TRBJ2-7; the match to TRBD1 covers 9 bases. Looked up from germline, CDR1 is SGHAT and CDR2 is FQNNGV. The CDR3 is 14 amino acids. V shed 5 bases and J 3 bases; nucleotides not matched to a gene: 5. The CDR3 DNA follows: TGTGCCAGCAGCACGACAGGGGGGAACTACGAGCAGTACTTC. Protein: CASSTTGGNYEQYF.

As DNA, the CDR3 is TGTGCCAGCAGTTCACACCAGACAGGGGTCGTGAACACTGAAGCTTTCTTT. Its protein product is CASSSHQTGVVNTEAFF. The gene calls are TRBV28 and TRBJ1-1; 8 positions match TRBD1. V shed 4 bases and J 0 bases; nucleotides not matched to a gene: 10. The CDR3 extends over 17 amino acids. In germline, CDR1 is MDHEN, CDR2 SYDVKM.

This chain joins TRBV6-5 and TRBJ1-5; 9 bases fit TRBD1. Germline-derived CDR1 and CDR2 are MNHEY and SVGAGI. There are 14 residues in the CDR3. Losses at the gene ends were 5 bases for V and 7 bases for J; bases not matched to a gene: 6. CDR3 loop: CASSTGTGRQPQHF. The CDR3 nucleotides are TGTGCCAGCAGTACCGGGACAGGGCGCCAGCCCCAGCATTTT.

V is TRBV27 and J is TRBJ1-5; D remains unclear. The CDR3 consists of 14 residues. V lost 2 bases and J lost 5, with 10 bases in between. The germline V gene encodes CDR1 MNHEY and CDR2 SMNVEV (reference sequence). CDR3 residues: CASSLRGPHQPQHF. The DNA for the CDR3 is TGTGCCAGCAGTTTACGCGGCCCCCATCAGCCCCAGCATTTT.

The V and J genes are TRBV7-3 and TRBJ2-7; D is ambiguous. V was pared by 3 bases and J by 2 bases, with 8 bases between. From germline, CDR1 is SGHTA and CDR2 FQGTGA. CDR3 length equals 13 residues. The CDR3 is CASSFSPTYEQYF. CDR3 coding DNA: TGTGCCAGCAGCTTCTCCCCGACCTACGAGCAGTACTTC.

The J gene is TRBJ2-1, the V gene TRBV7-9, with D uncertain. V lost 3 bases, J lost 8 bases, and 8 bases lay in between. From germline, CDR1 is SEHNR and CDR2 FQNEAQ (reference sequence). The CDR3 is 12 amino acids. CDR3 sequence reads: CASSFGGHEQFF. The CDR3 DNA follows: TGTGCCAGCAGCTTCGGCGGACATGAGCAGTTCTTC. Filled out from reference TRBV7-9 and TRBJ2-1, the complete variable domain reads DTGVSQNPRHKITKRGQNVTFRCDPISEHNRLYWYRQTLGQGPEFLTYFQNEAQLEKSRLLSDRFSAERPKGSFSTLEIQRTEQGDSAMYLCASSFGGHEQFFGPGTRLTVL.

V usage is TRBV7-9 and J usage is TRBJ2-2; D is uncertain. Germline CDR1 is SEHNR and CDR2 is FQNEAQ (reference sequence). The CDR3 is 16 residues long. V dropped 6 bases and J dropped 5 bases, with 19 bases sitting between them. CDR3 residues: CASRVAEEWGTGELFF. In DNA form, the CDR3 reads TGTGCCAGCAGAGTTGCCGAGGAGTGGGGTACCGGGGAGCTGTTTTTT.

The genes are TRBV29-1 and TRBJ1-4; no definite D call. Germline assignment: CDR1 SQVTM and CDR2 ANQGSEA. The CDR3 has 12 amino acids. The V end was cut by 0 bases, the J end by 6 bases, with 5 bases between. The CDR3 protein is CSVEDGYEKLFF. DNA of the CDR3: TGCAGCGTTGAAGACGGGTATGAAAAACTGTTTTTT.

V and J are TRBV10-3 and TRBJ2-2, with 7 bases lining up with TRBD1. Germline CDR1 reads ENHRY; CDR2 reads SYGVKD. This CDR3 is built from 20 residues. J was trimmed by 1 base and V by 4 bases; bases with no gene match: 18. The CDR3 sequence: CAISGVSGQDRQGNTGELFF. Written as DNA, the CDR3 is TGTGCCATCAGTGGTGTCTCCGGACAGGACCGCCAAGGGAACACCGGGGAGCTGTTTTTT.

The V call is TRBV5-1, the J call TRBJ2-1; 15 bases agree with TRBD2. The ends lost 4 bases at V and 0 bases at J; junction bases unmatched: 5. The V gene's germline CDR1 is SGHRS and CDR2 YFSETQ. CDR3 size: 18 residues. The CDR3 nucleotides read TGCGCCAGCAGCCCGGGACTAGCGGGGGGTAGCTCCTACAATGAGCAGTTCTTC. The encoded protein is CASSPGLAGGSSYNEQFF.

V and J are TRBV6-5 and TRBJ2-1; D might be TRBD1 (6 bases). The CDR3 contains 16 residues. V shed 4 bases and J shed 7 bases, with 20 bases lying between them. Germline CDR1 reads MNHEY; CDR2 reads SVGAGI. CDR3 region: CASSSLGQGLGNEQFF. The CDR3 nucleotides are TGTGCCAGCAGTTCCCTCGGGCAGGGGTTAGGAAATGAGCAGTTCTTC.

In DNA, the CDR3 is TGTGCCAGCAGCCAAGTTACTGAAGCTTTCTTT. This sequence encodes CASSQVTEAFF. The chain uses TRBV9 and TRBJ1-1; D not certain. V lost 4 bases, J lost 5 bases, and 6 bases lay in between. Germline values: CDR1 SGDLS, CDR2 YYNGEE. The CDR3 sequence is 11 residues long.

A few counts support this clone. The DNA of the CDR3 is TGTGCCAGCAGGAATACAGGGGACTCTGGAAACACCATATATTTT. Its protein is CASRNTGDSGNTIYF. V gene TRBV6-1 combines with J gene TRBJ1-3; 7 bases match TRBD1. The V and J ends lost 6 bases and 0 bases, in that order; junction bases with no gene match: 5. This CDR3 has 15 residues. Germline V gene lookup returns CDR1 MNHNS and CDR2 SASEGT.

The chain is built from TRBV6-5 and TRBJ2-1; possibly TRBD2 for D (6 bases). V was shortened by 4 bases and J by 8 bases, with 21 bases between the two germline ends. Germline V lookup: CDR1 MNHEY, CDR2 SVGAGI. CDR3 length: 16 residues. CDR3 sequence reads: CASSWTTGGRGDEQFF. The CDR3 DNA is TGTGCCAGCAGTTGGACTACCGGGGGAAGGGGCGATGAGCAGTTCTTC.

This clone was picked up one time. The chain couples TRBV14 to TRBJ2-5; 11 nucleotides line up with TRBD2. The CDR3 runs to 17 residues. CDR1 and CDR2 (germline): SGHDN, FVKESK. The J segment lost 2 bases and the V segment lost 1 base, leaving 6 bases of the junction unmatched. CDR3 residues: CASSQVFLAGGQETQYF. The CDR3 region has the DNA TGTGCCAGCAGCCAAGTATTCCTAGCGGGAGGACAAGAGACCCAGTACTTC.

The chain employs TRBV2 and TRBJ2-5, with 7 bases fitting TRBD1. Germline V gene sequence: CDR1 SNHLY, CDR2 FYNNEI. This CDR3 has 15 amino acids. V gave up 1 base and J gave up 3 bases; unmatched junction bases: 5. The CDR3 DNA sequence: TGTGCCAGCAGTGAAGGGGTGACAGGGAAAGAGACCCAGTACTTC. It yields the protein CASSEGVTGKETQYF. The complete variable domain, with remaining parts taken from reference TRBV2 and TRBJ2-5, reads EPEVTQTPSHQVTQMGQEVILRCVPISNHLYFYWYRQILGQKVEFLVSFYNNEISEKSEIFDDQFSVERPDGSNFTLKIRSTKLEDSAMYFCASSEGVTGKETQYFGPGTRLLVL.

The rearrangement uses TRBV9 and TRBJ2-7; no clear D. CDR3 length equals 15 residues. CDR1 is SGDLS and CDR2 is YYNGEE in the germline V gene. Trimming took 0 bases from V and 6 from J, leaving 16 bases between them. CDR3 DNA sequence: TGTGCCAGCAGCGTAGATAGTGCCGGTCTCCGCGAGCAGTACTTC. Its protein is CASSVDSAGLREQYF.

The CDR3 DNA reads as TGTGCCAGCAGCCCATATGGGACGGGCGAACGGTTTTTT. It yields the protein CASSPYGTGERFF. The chain links TRBV5-4 to TRBJ1-4, with a possible D match to TRBD1 (5 bases). CDR3 length equals 13 residues. Looked up from germline, CDR1 is SGHNT and CDR2 is YYREEE (reference sequence). The V end lost 4 bases, the J end lost 16 bases, and 20 bases lay between the germline ends.